This T cell receptor beta chain was sequenced during a study of regulatory T cells in long-lasting Graves disease. This sample's time point: newly diagnosed GD, antithyroid drugs for less than 3 months. Extracted PBMC RNA gave rise to the TCR library. Many counts were recorded for this clonotype. Arm-PCR of CDR3 regions with iRepertoire HTBI primers generated TCR beta libraries. TCRdb reprocessed the multiplex PCR reads with MiXCR, giving one entry per CDR3 protein. The table includes 450,000 to 600,000 distinct CDR3 sequences, roughly 15% detected once. Another study also made use of these data, one on T cells in Graves' hyperthyroidism and ophthalmopathy. Per that study: For the diagnoses, clinical symptoms, serum thyroxine and TRAb, thyroid ultrasound and orbital computed tomography were used.

This specimen was peripheral blood mononuclear cells (PBMCs), taken at new diagnosis, from a patient treated with antithyroid drugs. This receptor was taken from a man aged 35 to 55 with Graves disease.

CDR3 sequence: CSVPAQGGSYEQYF. CDR3 in DNA: TGCAGCGTTCCAGCGCAGGGGGGATCCTACGAGCAGTACTTC. This rearrangement joins TRBV29-1 to TRBJ2-7; D possibly corresponds to TRBD1 (7 bases). CDR3 length: 14 residues. V was pared by 5 bases and J by 1 base, with 15 bases between. From germline, CDR1 is SQVTM and CDR2 ANQGSEA.